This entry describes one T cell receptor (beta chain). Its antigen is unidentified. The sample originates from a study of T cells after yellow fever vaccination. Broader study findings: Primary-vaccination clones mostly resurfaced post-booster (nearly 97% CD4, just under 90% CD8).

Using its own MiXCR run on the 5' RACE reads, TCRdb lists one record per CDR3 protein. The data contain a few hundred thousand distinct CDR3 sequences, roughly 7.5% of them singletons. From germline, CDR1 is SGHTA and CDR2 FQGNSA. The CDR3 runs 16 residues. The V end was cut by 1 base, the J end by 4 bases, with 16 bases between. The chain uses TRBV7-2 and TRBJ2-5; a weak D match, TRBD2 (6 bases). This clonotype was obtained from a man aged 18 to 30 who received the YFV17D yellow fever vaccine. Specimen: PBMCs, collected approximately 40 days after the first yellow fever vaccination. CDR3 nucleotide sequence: TGTGCCAGCAGCTTAGTCTGGCGGGCTAGCGTAGAGACCCAGTACTTC. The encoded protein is CASSLVWRASVETQYF.